This T cell receptor beta chain was sequenced in a study of blood T cell repertoires in COVID-19. The wider study: The origin of the acute and convalescent COVID-19 samples was the United States, Italy and Spain. In each case, the material was cDNA or gDNA derived from T cells, B-cell-depleted T cells, or PBMCs.

As processed by the authors: Amplification from reference gene primers served as the basis for estimated nucleated cell counts. Clones were sequenced by immunoSEQ multiplex PCR, and TCRdb holds only the in-frame ones, with some missing. V, J and clone size derive from that table, while D and trimming were established from the DNA sequence. Of approximately 130,000 clones listed, around nine tenths are singletons. There are 14 residues in the CDR3. The V and J ends lost 5 bases and 4 bases respectively, with 12 bases between them. CDR1 is ENHRY and CDR2 is SYGVKD in the germline V gene. The TCR sequence derives from a woman aged 45-65 years with acute or convalescent COVID-19. The sequenced sample was peripheral blood. The chain carries TRBV10-3 and TRBJ2-1; a weak D match, TRBD1 (5 bases). The DNA of the CDR3 is TGTGCCATCAGTCCCGCGACAGATTACAATGAGCAGTTCTTC. Protein: CAISPATDYNEQFF.